A selection of T cell receptor beta chains follows, all from one sample in a study of human T cells and chemical hapten exposure. TCRdb reanalysed the RACE reads using MiXCR and keeps one entry per CDR3 protein. The sample has about 160,000 distinct CDR3 sequences; about a quarter are singletons. The sample here was whole blood, taken in connection with sensitization to the hapten diphenylcyclopropenone (DPC). These TCRs come from a woman aged 18-29 years with alopecia areata. Some clones in this sample may be carry-over from other donors' samples. CDR3s include the opening cysteine and the closing phenylalanine or tryptophan. Fields, in order: CDR3 length, clone size, V gene, D gene, J gene, CDR3 DNA, CDR3 protein. A D gene is named only where the DNA matches it firmly. Clone size is stated in some rows and not others, as once, few, many or a class when expanded.

15,.,TRBV4-1,.,TRBJ2-7,TGCGCCAGCAGCCAACAGGAGCAACGCTCCTACGAGCAGTACTTC,CASSQQEQRSYEQYF
13,few,TRBV11-2,.,TRBJ1-1,TGTGCCAGCTCGCCAGGAACGAACACTGAAGCTTTCTTT,CASSPGTNTEAFF
12,few,TRBV29-1,TRBD1,TRBJ2-2,TGCAGCGCTGAGGGACAGACCGGGGAGCTGTTTTTT,CSAEGQTGELFF
12,many,TRBV5-6,.,TRBJ1-5,TGTGCCAGCAAGGGGGGGGATCAGCCCCAGCATTTT,CASKGGDQPQHF
15,few,TRBV11-1,.,TRBJ2-5,TGTGCCAGCAGCTTAGAGGGGACTGGGAAGGTGACCCAGTACTTC,CASSLEGTGKVTQYF
14,few,TRBV29-1,.,TRBJ2-1,TGCAGCGTTCTTGGGGATTTTACCTACAATGAGCAGTTCTTC,CSVLGDFTYNEQFF
14,.,TRBV4-1,.,TRBJ2-1,TGCGCCAGCAGCCATCTGGCCTCCTACAATGAGCAGTTCTTC,CASSHLASYNEQFF
16,few,TRBV4-3,.,TRBJ1-2,TGCGCCAGCAGCCAAGAAGAAGGCGGATCTAACTATGGCTACACCTTC,CASSQEEGGSNYGYTF
14,.,TRBV9,.,TRBJ1-6,TGTGCCAGCAGCTATCTTACGGGGAATTCACCCCTCCACTTT,CASSYLTGNSPLHF
12,few,TRBV10-3,TRBD1,TRBJ2-7,TGTGCCATCAGTCCAACAGGGGACGAGCAGTACTTC,CAISPTGDEQYF
14,few,TRBV6-1,.,TRBJ2-7,TGTGCCAGCAGTGTGGGGGCAGTCCAATACGAGCAGTACTTC,CASSVGAVQYEQYF
12,.,TRBV9,.,TRBJ2-1,TGTGCCAGCAGCGCGGCCATCAATGAGCAGTTCTTC,CASSAAINEQFF
17,.,TRBV19,.,TRBJ1-5,TGTGCCAGTAGTATTGGAGGGAGGGCGCTGGGCAATCAGCCCCAGCATTTT,CASSIGGRALGNQPQHF
15,few,TRBV19,.,TRBJ2-1,TGTGCCACTAGGTTGGCTAAGGCACGGTACAATGAGCAGTTCTTC,CATRLAKARYNEQFF
13,.,TRBV7-9,.,TRBJ2-4,TGTGCCAGCAGCTTGGAGGGGGGAGGGATTCAGTACTTC,CASSLEGGGIQYF
12,.,TRBV12-3/TRBV12-4,.,TRBJ2-5,TGTGACAGAAGTGCCACTCGGGAGACCCAGTACTTC,CDRSATRETQYF
13,many,TRBV9,.,TRBJ1-1,TGTGCCAGCAGCACTGGGACACGCGCTGAAGCTTTCTTT,CASSTGTRAEAFF
12,few,TRBV7-9,TRBD1,TRBJ2-3,TGTGCCAGTGACAGGGGCACAGATACGCAGTATTTT,CASDRGTDTQYF
14,.,TRBV9,TRBD1,TRBJ1-6,TGTGCCAGCAGCCCGGACAGGGGGCCGGACCCCCTCCACTTT,CASSPDRGPDPLHF
11,few,TRBV29-1,.,TRBJ2-1,TGCAGCGTTGAACAGGGGGGTGAGCAGTTCTTC,CSVEQGGEQFF
15,few,TRBV28,TRBD2,TRBJ2-1,TGTGCCAGCAGATCAGCGGGGGGCCTACTAAATGAGCAGTTCTTC,CASRSAGGLLNEQFF
14,.,TRBV20-1,TRBD2,TRBJ2-7,TGCAGTGCCTTAGGACTAGCGGGGGGGTTCGAGCAGTACTTC,CSALGLAGGFEQYF
16,.,TRBV11-1,.,TRBJ1-2,TGTGCCAGCAGCCAACCGGGATCCAAAGGGGCTTATGGCTACACCTTC,CASSQPGSKGAYGYTF
13,.,TRBV12-3/TRBV12-4,.,TRBJ2-2,TGTGCCAGCGGTTTACGGTGGGCCGGGGAGCTGTTTTTT,CASGLRWAGELFF
16,few,TRBV4-1,.,TRBJ1-3,TGCGCCAGCAGCCAAGATGGCGCTAGATCTGGAAACACCATATATTTT,CASSQDGARSGNTIYF
15,once,TRBV5-1,.,TRBJ2-1,TGCGCCAGCAGGGAAGGGACACTCTATGAGGATGAGCAGTTCTTC,CASREGTLYEDEQFF
14,few,TRBV27,TRBD1,TRBJ2-7,TGTGCCAGCAGCAAACAGGGGTCATCCTACGAGCAGTACTTC,CASSKQGSSYEQYF
15,few,TRBV19,TRBD1,TRBJ2-1,TGTGCCAGTAGCCCACGGGACAGGGCCCACAATGAGCAGTTCTTC,CASSPRDRAHNEQFF
12,few,TRBV12-3/TRBV12-4,.,TRBJ2-5,TGTGCCAGCAGTTTAGCGAACAAGGCCCAGTACTTC,CASSLANKAQYF
18,.,TRBV9,TRBD1,TRBJ2-6,TGTGCCAGCAGCGCAGGGGGACATCCTTCCTCTGGGGCCAACGTCCTGACTTTC,CASSAGGHPSSGANVLTF
19,few,TRBV7-9,TRBD2,TRBJ2-2,TGTGCCAGCACCACCACCCGTCGGACTAGCGGGGAGGCCACCGGGGAGCTGTTTTTT,CASTTTRRTSGEATGELFF
13,many,TRBV29-1,TRBD1,TRBJ1-5,TGCAGCGTGAGAACAGGGGCGGGTCAGCCCCAGCATTTT,CSVRTGAGQPQHF
17,few,TRBV18,.,TRBJ1-5,TGTGCCAGCTCATCTTTACCCCCAGGGGATAGCAATCAGCCCCAGCATTTT,CASSSLPPGDSNQPQHF
15,.,TRBV5-1,TRBD2,TRBJ2-1,TGCGCCAGCAGCTACGGACTAGCGGGGATCAATGAGCAGTTCTTC,CASSYGLAGINEQFF
13,few,TRBV29-1,.,TRBJ1-5,TGCAGCGTTGTGGGTGCGGAGAATCAGCCCCAGCATTTT,CSVVGAENQPQHF
12,few,TRBV6-2/TRBV6-3,.,TRBJ1-1,TGTGCCAGCAGTTACATCGGGGGTGAAGCTTTCTTT,CASSYIGGEAFF
14,.,TRBV29-1,TRBD2,TRBJ2-2,TGCAGCGGACAGCGGGGGGTCGACACCGGGGAGCTGTTTTTT,CSGQRGVDTGELFF
12,few,TRBV5-4,TRBD1,TRBJ2-7,TGTGCCAGCAGTCGGGACAGGGGCGAGCAGTACTTC,CASSRDRGEQYF
14,few,TRBV5-1,.,TRBJ1-6,TGCGCCAGCAGCTTGGGCCAGATTAATTCACCCCTCCACTTT,CASSLGQINSPLHF
11,.,TRBV6-2/TRBV6-3,.,TRBJ2-1,TGTGCCAGCAGAGGGAGCAATGAGCAGTTCTTC,CASRGSNEQFF
17,many,TRBV6-5,.,TRBJ2-7,TGTGCCAGCAGTTACGGCTATGGGGGCGGTCAATTCTACGAGCAGTACTTC,CASSYGYGGGQFYEQYF
16,few,TRBV14,.,TRBJ1-1,TGTGCCAGCAGCCAAGAATTCGGGGTGAGGGGTTCAGAAGCTTTCTTT,CASSQEFGVRGSEAFF
16,.,TRBV11-3,.,TRBJ2-2,TGTGCCAGCAGCCCGGCGGGGTCTACGAACACCGGGGAGCTGTTTTTT,CASSPAGSTNTGELFF
15,many,TRBV9,TRBD1,TRBJ2-7,TGTGCCAGCAGCGTAGCTCCCCAGGGGGCCCACGAGCAGTACTTC,CASSVAPQGAHEQYF
13,.,TRBV7-8,.,TRBJ2-5,TGTGCCAGCAGCTTACTCGGAAGGGAGACCCAGTACTTC,CASSLLGRETQYF
13,few,TRBV20-1,.,TRBJ1-5,TGCAGTGCTAGGCTCGGCAGGGATCAGCCCCAGCATTTT,CSARLGRDQPQHF
16,.,TRBV20-1,TRBD2,TRBJ2-1,TGCAGTGCTCAAATAACTAGCGGGGTTTCCTACAATGAGCAGTTCTTC,CSAQITSGVSYNEQFF
12,once,TRBV6-2/TRBV6-3,.,TRBJ1-2,TGTGCCAGCAGCTGGACAGACTATGGCTACACCTTC,CASSWTDYGYTF
13,few,TRBV20-1,.,TRBJ1-2,TGCAGTGCCCAAGGCAGGTCGCCCTATGGCTACACCTTC,CSAQGRSPYGYTF
14,.,TRBV29-1,TRBD1,TRBJ2-1,TGCAGCTCTCGCCCGGGACAGGGAATGAATGAGCAGTTCTTC,CSSRPGQGMNEQFF